Each of the 32 T cell receptor beta chains below was sequenced from the same sample in a study of naive and memory T cell subsets. Both TRBC1 and TRBC2 were covered by a beta constant-region primer of two equimolar oligonucleotides. One entry per CDR3 protein, called by TCRdb with MiXCR from the UMI-ligation and nested PCR reads. The sample carries around 160,000 distinct CDR3 sequences, over 15% recorded once. The material sequenced was naive CD4+ T cells from blood. The receptors shown here come from a human donor in good health.

This clonotype was counted only a few times. The rearrangement joins TRBV29-1 to TRBJ2-1, with 13 bases identical to TRBD2. The CDR3 runs to 13 residues. The V gene's germline CDR1 is SQVTM and CDR2 ANQGSEA. With V trimmed by 7 bases and J by 5 bases, 2 bases remained unmatched. This chain's CDR3 is CSGGTSGNNEQFF. The CDR3 DNA follows: TGCAGCGGGGGGACTAGCGGGAACAATGAGCAGTTCTTC.

The chain has TRBV11-2 and TRBJ1-1; 7 bases map to TRBD1. CDR1 and CDR2 (germline): SGHAT, FQNNGV. The V and J ends lost 1 base and 7 bases, in that order; junction bases with no gene match: 12. This CDR3 is 16 amino acids long. This CDR3 reads CASSLGLDRRPLEAFF. The CDR3 DNA is TGTGCCAGCAGCTTAGGTTTGGACAGGAGACCGCTTGAAGCTTTCTTT.

This clonotype has just a few counts. This chain connects TRBV12-5 to TRBJ2-5; 8 bases agree with TRBD2. The CDR3 consists of 14 residues. Germline loops: CDR1 LGHNT, CDR2 FRNRAP. The trim removed 2 bases at V and 5 bases at J, leaving 4 bases unmatched. CDR3 sequence (DNA): TGTGCTAGTGGTTTGAGCGGGAGTAGGGAGACCCAGTACTTC. Translated, it gives CASGLSGSRETQYF.

This clonotype came up a few times. The V and J genes are TRBV2 and TRBJ1-5, with unresolved D. The CDR3 has 13 residues. The germline gives CDR1 SNHLY, CDR2 FYNNEI. The germline V and J ends were trimmed by 5 bases and 0 bases, with 5 bases remaining between them. In DNA, the CDR3 is TGTGCCAGCAGTTTTCATAGCAATCAGCCCCAGCATTTT. This sequence encodes CASSFHSNQPQHF.

The table lists this clonotype with a few counts. The chain joins TRBV18 to TRBJ1-1, with D possibly being TRBD1 (5 bases). The germline V gene has CDR1 KGHSH and CDR2 LQKENI. The V end lost 5 bases, the J end lost 0 bases, and 16 bases lay between the germline ends. The CDR3 runs to 16 residues. The CDR3 region has the DNA TGTGCCAGCTCAGGGGGAGGGTTTTTGATGAACACTGAAGCTTTCTTT. It yields the protein CASSGGGFLMNTEAFF.

The sample holds a few counts of this clonotype. The genes are TRBV5-1 and TRBJ1-5; D remains unclear. Germline V lookup: CDR1 SGHRS, CDR2 YFSETQ. The CDR3 sequence is 14 residues long. Trimming took 0 bases from V and 6 from J, leaving 10 bases between them. Written as DNA, the CDR3 is TGCGCCAGCAGCTTGGATAGCCCCAGTCAGCCCCAGCATTTT. Translation: CASSLDSPSQPQHF.

The chain joins TRBV6-6 to TRBJ2-6, with D hard to call. The CDR3 spans 13 residues. V lost 6 bases and J 0 bases, leaving 3 bases between the germline ends. The germline CDR1 and CDR2 sequences are MNHNY and SVGAGI (reference sequence). DNA of the CDR3: TGTGCCAGCAGGAACTCTGGGGCCAACGTCCTGACTTTC. Protein product: CASRNSGANVLTF.

The chain couples TRBV12-3 or TRBV12-4 to TRBJ2-2; perhaps TRBD2 as D (6 bases). V was clipped by 7 bases and J by 4 bases, with 13 bases between them. The CDR3 runs to 14 residues. DNA of the CDR3: TGTGCCAGCAAAGTCGTCGGGGGCACCGGGGAGCTGTTTTTT. Amino acids: CASKVVGGTGELFF.

This clonotype has a count of ten or more. The J gene is TRBJ2-1, the V gene TRBV4-2; 8 positions match TRBD2. Germline CDR1 reads LGHNA; CDR2 reads YNFKEQ. V lost 4 bases to trimming and J lost 9 bases; unmatched junction nucleotides: 20. The CDR3 contains 18 residues. The CDR3 spells CASSPAGSGITLESEQFF. CDR3 nucleotides: TGTGCCAGCAGCCCAGCCGGTAGCGGGATAACGCTTGAAAGTGAGCAGTTCTTC.

V usage is TRBV27 and J usage is TRBJ1-2; 7 positions match TRBD1. This CDR3 is 13 amino acids long. Germline CDR1 and CDR2: MNHEY and SMNVEV (reference sequence). J lost 6 bases, V lost 1 base, and 2 bases had no gene match. CDR3 loop: CASSLLRGHGYTF. The CDR3 DNA follows: TGTGCCAGCAGTTTATTGAGGGGGCATGGCTACACCTTC.

This clonotype was recorded at least ten times. The CDR3 DNA sequence: TGTGCCATCAGTGAGCGACAGCCCTACAATGAGCAGTTCTTC. The encoded protein is CAISERQPYNEQFF. The rearrangement uses TRBV10-3 and TRBJ2-1, with D maybe TRBD1 (5 bases). Trimming took off 2 bases at V and 2 bases at J, with 7 bases between the two ends. Germline V CDR1 and CDR2: ENHRY, SYGVKD. There are 14 residues in the CDR3.

J is TRBJ2-1 and V is TRBV12-3 or TRBV12-4, with TRBD2 identical over 8 bases. With V trimmed by 2 bases and J by 7 bases, 13 bases remained unmatched. This CDR3 is 17 amino acids long. This chain's CDR3 is CASSLFTSGSRGNEQFF. CDR3 coding DNA: TGTGCCAGCAGTTTATTTACCAGCGGGAGTCGAGGTAATGAGCAGTTCTTC.

This clonotype was counted only a few times. The gene calls are TRBV29-1 and TRBJ2-7; 8 bases are shared with TRBD1. Germline CDR1 SQVTM, CDR2 ANQGSEA. Trimming removed 3 bases from V and 3 bases from J; junction bases left unmatched: 7. The CDR3 is 14 residues long. For the CDR3, the DNA is TGCAGCGTTGATACCGGGACAGGAAACTACGAGCAGTACTTC. Protein sequence: CSVDTGTGNYEQYF.

This clonotype turned up a few times. This chain links TRBV24-1 with TRBJ1-1; D is unresolved. V was trimmed by 4 bases and J by 0 bases, leaving 5 bases between them. Germline-derived CDR1 and CDR2 are KGHDR and SFDVKD. The CDR3 spans 13 residues. This chain's CDR3 is CATSDHLNTEAFF. CDR3 coding DNA: TGTGCCACCAGTGACCACTTGAACACTGAAGCTTTCTTT.

The chain employs TRBV21-1 and TRBJ1-5. TRBV21-1 constitutes a pseudogene. CDR3 length: 9 amino acids. The CDR3 spells CASSTRQHF. CDR3 nucleotide sequence: TGTGCCAGCAGCACTCGGCAGCATTTT.

This clonotype was seen only a few times. V is TRBV30 and J is TRBJ2-3; D might be TRBD2 (5 bases). Trimming took off 6 bases at V and 6 bases at J, with 10 bases between the two ends. Germline assignment: CDR1 GTSNPN and CDR2 SVGIG (reference sequence). This CDR3 has 11 residues. The CDR3 loop reads CACISADTQYF. CDR3 in DNA: TGTGCCTGTATTAGCGCCGATACGCAGTATTTT.

This chain uses TRBV27 with TRBJ2-2; TRBD2 matches 7 bases. Germline CDR1 MNHEY, CDR2 SMNVEV (reference sequence). Trimming removed 5 bases from V and 0 bases from J; junction bases left unmatched: 3. The CDR3 has 15 amino acids. This CDR3 reads CASSRDYTNTGELFF. CDR3 bases: TGTGCCAGCAGTCGGGACTACACGAACACCGGGGAGCTGTTTTTT.

The chain combines TRBV11-1 with TRBJ2-1; 11 bases fit TRBD2. Germline-derived CDR1 and CDR2 are SGHAT and FQDESV (reference sequence). With 5 bases clipped from V and 8 bases from J, the junction kept 11 bases outside the gene matches. The CDR3 consists of 16 residues. CDR3 loop: CASSPLSSGRFDEQFF. The CDR3 nucleotides are TGTGCCAGCAGCCCCTTGTCTAGCGGGAGGTTCGATGAGCAGTTCTTC.

The rearrangement uses TRBV14 and TRBJ2-1; D unclear. Germline CDR1 is SGHDN and CDR2 is FVKESK. V gave up 2 bases and J gave up 2 bases, with 4 bases separating them. The CDR3 has 13 residues. The CDR3 DNA sequence: TGTGCCAGCAGCCAATCCCCCTACAATGAGCAGTTCTTC. As protein: CASSQSPYNEQFF.

This clonotype has a handful of counts. The chain has TRBV7-2 and TRBJ2-3, with D unresolved. There are 14 residues in the CDR3. The V and J ends lost 1 base and 2 bases respectively, with 7 bases between them. CDR1 is SGHTA and CDR2 is FQGNSA in the germline V gene. DNA of the CDR3: TGTGCCAGCAGCTTAGGGGTTCTCACAGATACGCAGTATTTT. Protein sequence: CASSLGVLTDTQYF.

This clonotype was detected a few times. This chain uses TRBV19 with TRBJ2-1; 10 nucleotides line up with TRBD2. V dropped 7 bases and J dropped 4; count of bases not matched to a gene: 19. CDR1 LNHDA and CDR2 SQIVND come from the germline V gene (reference sequence). CDR3 size: 19 residues. The CDR3 reads CASNTRPGLARNNYNEQFF. CDR3 DNA: TGTGCCAGTAATACCAGACCGGGACTAGCGAGAAACAATTACAATGAGCAGTTCTTC.

In DNA form, the CDR3 reads TGCGCCAGCAGCCAGACCACTGGAAACACCATATATTTT. This encodes CASSQTTGNTIYF. The rearrangement uses TRBV4-3 and TRBJ1-3; unclear D gene. Trimming took 3 bases from V and 2 from J, leaving 5 bases between them. The CDR3 loop spans 13 amino acids. In germline, CDR1 is LGHNA, CDR2 YSLEER.

This clonotype was found a few times. The rearrangement uses TRBV18 and TRBJ2-6; 13 bases fit TRBD2. From germline, CDR1 is KGHSH and CDR2 LQKENI. V lost 0 bases to trimming and J lost 4 bases; unmatched junction nucleotides: 6. The CDR3 is 19 residues long. CDR3 coding DNA: TGTGCCAGCTCACCACCAGGACTAGCGGGAGTCTCAGGGGCCAACGTCCTGACTTTC. Translation: CASSPPGLAGVSGANVLTF.

A few counts support this clonotype. V usage is TRBV20-1 and J usage is TRBJ1-1; a weak D match, TRBD1 (5 bases). V lost 6 bases to trimming and J lost 6 bases, with 11 bases between them. The CDR3 is 11 amino acids. The V gene's germline CDR1 is DFQATT and CDR2 SNEGSKA (reference sequence). In DNA form, the CDR3 reads TGCAGTGCACCTTTAGGGGCTGAAGCTTTCTTT. Its protein is CSAPLGAEAFF.

This clonotype was counted a few times. V usage is TRBV5-1 and J usage is TRBJ2-1; perhaps D is TRBD1 or TRBD2 (5 bases each). Trimming pared 0 bases from V and 6 bases from J, leaving 13 bases between. The CDR3 extends over 15 amino acids. CDR1 SGHRS and CDR2 YFSETQ come from the germline V gene. The CDR3 nucleotides read TGCGCCAGCAGCTTGGAGGGATACGGGGCCAATGAGCAGTTCTTC. This codes for CASSLEGYGANEQFF.

In this sample, this clonotype turned up a few times. The genes are TRBV7-2 and TRBJ1-5, with D perhaps TRBD1 (6 bases). The CDR3 loop spans 15 amino acids. V lost 2 bases to trimming and J lost 4 bases, with 12 bases between them. Germline V gives CDR1 SGHTA, CDR2 FQGNSA. CDR3 DNA: TGTGCCAGCAGCTTAATCAACAGGGATAATCAGCCCCAGCATTTT. Residues: CASSLINRDNQPQHF.

The chain joins TRBV4-1 to TRBJ2-6, with D tentatively TRBD1 (6 bases). CDR3 length equals 18 residues. Germline V CDR1 and CDR2: MGHRA, YSYEKL. V was shortened by 4 bases and J by 0 bases, with 16 bases between the two germline ends. CDR3 residues: CASSLQGYLYSGANVLTF. Here the CDR3 DNA reads TGCGCCAGCAGCCTCCAGGGGTATCTATACTCTGGGGCCAACGTCCTGACTTTC.

In DNA form, the CDR3 reads TGTGCCACCAGCAGACGAAAGGGGGGTGCTGGGGCCAACGTCCTGACTTTC. Amino acid sequence: CATSRRKGGAGANVLTF. The chain joins TRBV15 to TRBJ2-6; D could derive from TRBD1 or TRBD2 (6 bases each). Trimming took 2 bases from V and 2 from J, leaving 13 bases between them. The CDR3 spans 17 residues. Germline V CDR1 and CDR2: LNHNV, YYDKDF (reference sequence).

The chain employs TRBV14 and TRBJ2-1; TRBD1 or TRBD2 may be the D gene (5 bases each). There are 14 residues in the CDR3. The germline gives CDR1 SGHDN, CDR2 FVKESK. V gave up 4 bases and J gave up 2 bases, with 9 bases separating them. This CDR3 reads CASSPGRTYNEQFF. The CDR3 DNA reads TGTGCCAGCAGCCCGGGGCGAACCTACAATGAGCAGTTCTTC.

The chain has TRBV10-3 and TRBJ2-2; perhaps TRBD2 as D (5 bases). Germline V gene sequence: CDR1 ENHRY, CDR2 SYGVKD. This CDR3 contains 14 residues. V lost 4 bases and J 7 bases, leaving 13 bases between the germline ends. CDR3 in DNA: TGTGCCATCAGTGTCCGGGGATTGGACGGGGAGCTGTTTTTT. The encoded protein is CAISVRGLDGELFF.

The chain employs TRBV10-1 and TRBJ2-1, with TRBD2 identical over 10 bases. After removal of 6 bases from V and 3 bases from J, the junction contained 14 bases not matched to a gene. Germline lookup yields CDR1 WNHNN and CDR2 SYGVQD (reference sequence). The CDR3 contains 18 residues. CDR3 sequence reads: CASRANPRLAGDYNEQFF. CDR3 coding DNA: TGCGCCAGCAGGGCTAACCCCCGACTAGCGGGTGACTACAATGAGCAGTTCTTC.

This clonotype was seen at least ten times. The rearrangement uses TRBV7-2 and TRBJ2-7; tentatively, D is TRBD2 (7 bases). This CDR3 has 15 amino acids. V lost 5 bases, J lost 13 bases, and 27 bases lay in between. Per the germline V gene, CDR1 is SGHTA and CDR2 is FQGNSA. This CDR3 is CASSIQGLKEGLLYF. The CDR3 region has the DNA TGTGCCAGCAGCATACAGGGACTAAAAGAAGGGCTTCTCTACTTC.